Each of the 4 T cell receptor beta chains below was sequenced from the same sample in a study of T cell clonality in common variable immunodeficiency. What these receptors recognize is not known. The table came from immunoSEQ multiplex PCR; TCRdb's copy has only in-frame clones and leaves some out. Altogether 8,500 to 10,000 clones were found in the sample, and no singletons occur. Points from the study as a whole: In common variable immunodeficiency, TCR beta chains reportedly carried fewer deletions and N-nucleotide insertions.

The specimen was peripheral blood mononuclear cells. The receptors were gathered from a human donor with common variable immunodeficiency.

The sample holds many counts of this clone. The read falls 3 residues short of the CDR3 end, and the missing part is taken from the germline J gene. This chain uses TRBV5-1 with TRBJ1-1; the D gene is possibly TRBD1 (5 bases). V shed 4 bases and J shed 0 bases, with 13 bases lying between them. The germline V gene has CDR1 SGHRS and CDR2 YFSETQ. This CDR3 region has 15 residues. The CDR3 DNA, read in part, is TGCGCCAGCAGCCCACTTGGGGGGTTGAACACTGAA. This encodes CASSPLGGLNTE. In full, the CDR3 reads CASSPLGGLNTEAFF.

This clone was seen at least ten times. The CDR3 is cut off 3 residues early in the read; its end comes from the germline J gene. The chain uses TRBV3-1 (or the pseudogene TRBV3-2) and TRBJ2-7; 9 positions match TRBD2. Trimming cost V 4 bases and J 0 bases; bases outside gene matches: 4. Per germline, CDR1 LGHDT and CDR2 YNNKEL (reference sequence). The CDR3 runs 15 residues. The CDR3 loop is CASSRLAVSSYEQYF. The sequenced CDR3 bases are TGTGCCAGCAGCCGACTAGCGGTGAGCTCCTACGAG.

This clone was recorded at least ten times. From the germline J gene comes the end of the CDR3, since the read stops 3 residues before it. The rearrangement joins TRBV20-1 to TRBJ1-1; TRBD1 agrees at 7 bases. V trimming: 3 bases; J trimming: 5 bases; junction bases outside the gene matches: 9. The germline V gene has CDR1 DFQATT and CDR2 SNEGSKA (reference sequence). The CDR3 is made up of 14 amino acids. Partial CDR3 DNA: TGCAGTGCTAGGCGACAGGGAGTGAGGACTGAA. This translates into CSARRQGVRTE. The full CDR3 is CSARRQGVRTEAFF.

This clone was counted a few times. The missing CDR3 end, 3 residues past where the read stops, is filled in from the germline J gene. V gene TRBV20-1 combines with J gene TRBJ2-3; 9 bases align to TRBD2. This CDR3 comprises 16 residues. Germline-derived CDR1 and CDR2 are DFQATT and SNEGSKA (reference sequence). The V segment lost 6 bases and the J segment 2 bases; nucleotides outside the gene matches: 12. The part of the CDR3 DNA that was read is TGCAGTGCGCCAGGCCGGACTAGCGAACTCACAGATACG. Amino acid sequence: CSAPGRTSELTDT. From start to end, the CDR3 is CSAPGRTSELTDTQYF.